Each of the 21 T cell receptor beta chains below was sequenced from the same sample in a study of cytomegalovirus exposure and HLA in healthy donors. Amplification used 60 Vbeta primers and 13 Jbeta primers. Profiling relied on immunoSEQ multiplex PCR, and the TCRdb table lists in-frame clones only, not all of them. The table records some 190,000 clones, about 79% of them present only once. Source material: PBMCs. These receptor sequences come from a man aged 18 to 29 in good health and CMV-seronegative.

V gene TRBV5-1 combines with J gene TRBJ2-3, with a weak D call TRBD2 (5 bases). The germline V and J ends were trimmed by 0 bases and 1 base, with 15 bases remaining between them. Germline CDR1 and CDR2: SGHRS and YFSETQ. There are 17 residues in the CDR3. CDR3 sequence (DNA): TGCGCCAGCAGCTTGGGATGGTCACGGGGAGGCACAGATACGCAGTATTTT. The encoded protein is CASSLGWSRGGTDTQYF. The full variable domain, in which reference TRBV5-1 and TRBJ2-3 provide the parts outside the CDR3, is KAGVTQTPRYLIKTRGQQVTLSCSPISGHRSVSWYQQTPGQGLQFLFEYFSETQRNKGNFPGRFSGRQFSNSRSEMNVSTLELGDSALYLCASSLGWSRGGTDTQYFGPGTRLTVL.

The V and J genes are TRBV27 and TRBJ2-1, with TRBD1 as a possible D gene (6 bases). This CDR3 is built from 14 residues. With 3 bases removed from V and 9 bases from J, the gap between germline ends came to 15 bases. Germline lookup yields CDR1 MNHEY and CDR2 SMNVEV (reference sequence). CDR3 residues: CASSFQGRTVEQFF. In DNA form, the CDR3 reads TGTGCCAGCAGTTTTCAGGGAAGGACAGTTGAGCAGTTCTTC.

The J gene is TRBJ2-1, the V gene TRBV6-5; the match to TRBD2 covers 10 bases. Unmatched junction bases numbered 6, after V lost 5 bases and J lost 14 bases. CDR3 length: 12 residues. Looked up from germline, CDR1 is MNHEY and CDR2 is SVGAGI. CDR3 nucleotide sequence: TGTGCCAGCAGTCCCCTAGCGGGAGTAGAGTTCTTC. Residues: CASSPLAGVEFF.

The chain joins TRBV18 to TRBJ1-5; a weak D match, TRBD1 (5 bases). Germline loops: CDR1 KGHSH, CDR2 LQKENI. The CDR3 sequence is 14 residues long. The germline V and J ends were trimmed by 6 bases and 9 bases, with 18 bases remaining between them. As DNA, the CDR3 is TGTGCCAGCTCCCCCGGGGGACCGAGATCGCCCCAGCATTTT. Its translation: CASSPGGPRSPQHF.

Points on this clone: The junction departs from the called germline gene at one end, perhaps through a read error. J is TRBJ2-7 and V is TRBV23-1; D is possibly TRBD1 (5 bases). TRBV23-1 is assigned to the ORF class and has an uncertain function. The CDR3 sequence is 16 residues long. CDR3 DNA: TGCGCCAGCAGTCAATCCCAGGGCAGCTCAACCCCCAGTTCGGACTTC. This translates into CASSQSQGSSTPSSDF.

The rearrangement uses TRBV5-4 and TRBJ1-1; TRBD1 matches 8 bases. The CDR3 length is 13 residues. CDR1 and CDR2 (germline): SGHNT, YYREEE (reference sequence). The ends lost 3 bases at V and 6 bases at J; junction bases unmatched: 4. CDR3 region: CASSSDRAPEAFF. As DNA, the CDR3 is TGTGCCAGCAGCTCGGACAGGGCCCCTGAAGCTTTCTTT.

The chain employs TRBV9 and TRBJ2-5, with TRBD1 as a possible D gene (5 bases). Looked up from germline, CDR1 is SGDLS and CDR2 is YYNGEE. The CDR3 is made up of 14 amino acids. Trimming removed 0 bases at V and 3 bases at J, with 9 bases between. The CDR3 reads CASSVESGKETQYF. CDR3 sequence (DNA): TGTGCCAGCAGCGTAGAGTCAGGGAAAGAGACCCAGTACTTC.

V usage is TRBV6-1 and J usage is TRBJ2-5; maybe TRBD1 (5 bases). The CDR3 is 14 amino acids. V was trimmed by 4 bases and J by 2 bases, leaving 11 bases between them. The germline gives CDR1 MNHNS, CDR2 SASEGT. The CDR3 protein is CASSGTGGQETQYF. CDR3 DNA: TGTGCCAGCAGTGGTACAGGTGGGCAAGAGACCCAGTACTTC.

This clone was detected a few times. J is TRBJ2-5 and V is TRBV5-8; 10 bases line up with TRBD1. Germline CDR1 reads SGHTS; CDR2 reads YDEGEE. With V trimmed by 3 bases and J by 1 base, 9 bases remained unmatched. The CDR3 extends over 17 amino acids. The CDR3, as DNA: TGTGCCAGCAGCTCGCTCCGACAGGGGGCCTCCCAAGAGACCCAGTACTTC. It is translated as CASSSLRQGASQETQYF.

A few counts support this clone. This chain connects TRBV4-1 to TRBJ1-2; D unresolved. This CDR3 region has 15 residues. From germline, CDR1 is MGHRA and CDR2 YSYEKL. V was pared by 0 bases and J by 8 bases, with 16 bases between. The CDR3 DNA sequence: TGCGCCAGCAGCCAAGATAGTAGGCAGTACGGGGGCTACACCTTC. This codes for CASSQDSRQYGGYTF.

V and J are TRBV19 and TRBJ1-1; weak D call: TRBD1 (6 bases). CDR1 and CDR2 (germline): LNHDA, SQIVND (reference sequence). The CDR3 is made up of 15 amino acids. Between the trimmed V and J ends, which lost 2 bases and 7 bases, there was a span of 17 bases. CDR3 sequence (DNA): TGTGCCAGTAGTATACACGGGGGGGCACGTAGTGAAGCTTTCTTT. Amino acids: CASSIHGGARSEAFF. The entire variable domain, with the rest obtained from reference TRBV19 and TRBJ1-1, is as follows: DGGITQSPKYLFRKEGQNVTLSCEQNLNHDAMYWYRQDPGQGLRLIYYSQIVNDFQKGDIAEGYSVSREKKESFPLTVTSAQKNPTAFYLCASSIHGGARSEAFFGQGTRLTVV.

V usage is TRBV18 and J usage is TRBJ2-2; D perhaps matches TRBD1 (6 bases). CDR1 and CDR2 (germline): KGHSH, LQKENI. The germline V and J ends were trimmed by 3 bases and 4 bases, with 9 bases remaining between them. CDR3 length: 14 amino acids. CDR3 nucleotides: TGTGCCAGCTCACCCCAGGGGACCACCGGGGAGCTGTTTTTT. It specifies CASSPQGTTGELFF.

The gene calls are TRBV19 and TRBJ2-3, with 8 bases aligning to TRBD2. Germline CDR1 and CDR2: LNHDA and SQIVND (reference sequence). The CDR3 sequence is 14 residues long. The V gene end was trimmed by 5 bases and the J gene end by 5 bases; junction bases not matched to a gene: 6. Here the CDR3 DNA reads TGTGCCAGTAGTCTTAGCGGGAAGGAAGATACGCAGTATTTT. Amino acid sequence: CASSLSGKEDTQYF.

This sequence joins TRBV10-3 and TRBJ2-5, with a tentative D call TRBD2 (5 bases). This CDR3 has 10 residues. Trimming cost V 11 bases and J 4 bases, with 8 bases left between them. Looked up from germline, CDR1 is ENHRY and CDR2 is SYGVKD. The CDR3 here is CASGGETQYF. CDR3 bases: TGTGCCTCCGGAGGAGAGACCCAGTACTTC.

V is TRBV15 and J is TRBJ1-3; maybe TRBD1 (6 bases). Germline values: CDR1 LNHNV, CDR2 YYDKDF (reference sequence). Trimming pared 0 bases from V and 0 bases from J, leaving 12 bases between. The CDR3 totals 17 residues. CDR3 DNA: TGTGCCACCAGCAGAGATCACGGCAGGGGCTCTGGAAACACCATATATTTT. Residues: CATSRDHGRGSGNTIYF.

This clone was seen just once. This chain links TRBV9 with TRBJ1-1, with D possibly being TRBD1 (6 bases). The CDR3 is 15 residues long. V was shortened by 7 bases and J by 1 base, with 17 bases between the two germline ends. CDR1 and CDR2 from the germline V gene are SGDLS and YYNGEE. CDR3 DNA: TGTGCCAGCTCATCTTTACAGGGATCGAACACTGAAGCTTTCTTT. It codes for CASSSLQGSNTEAFF.

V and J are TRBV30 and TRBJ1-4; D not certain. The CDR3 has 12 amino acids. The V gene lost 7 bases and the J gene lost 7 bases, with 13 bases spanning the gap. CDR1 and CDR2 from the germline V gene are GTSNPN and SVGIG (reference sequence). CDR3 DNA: TGTGCCTACTGTCCGGAGGGTGAAAAACTGTTTTTT. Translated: CAYCPEGEKLFF.

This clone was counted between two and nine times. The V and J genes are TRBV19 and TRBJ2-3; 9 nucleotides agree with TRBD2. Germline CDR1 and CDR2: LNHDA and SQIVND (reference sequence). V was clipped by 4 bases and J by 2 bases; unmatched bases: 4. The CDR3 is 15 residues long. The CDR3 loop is CASSSGRASTDTQYF. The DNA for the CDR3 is TGTGCCAGTAGTAGCGGGAGGGCCTCCACAGATACGCAGTATTTT.

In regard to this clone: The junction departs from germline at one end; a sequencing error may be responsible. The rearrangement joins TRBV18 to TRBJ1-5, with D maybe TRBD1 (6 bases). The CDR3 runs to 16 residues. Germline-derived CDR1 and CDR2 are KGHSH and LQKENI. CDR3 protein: CASSPQQGRNNQPQHF. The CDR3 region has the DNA TGTGCCAGCTCCCCACAACAGGGTCGAAACAATCAGCCCCAGCATTTT.

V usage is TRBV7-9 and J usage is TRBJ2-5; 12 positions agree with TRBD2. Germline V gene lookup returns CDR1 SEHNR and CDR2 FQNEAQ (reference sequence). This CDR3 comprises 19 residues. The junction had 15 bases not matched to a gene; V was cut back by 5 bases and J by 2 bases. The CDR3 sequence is CASSETSGGVLTLQETQYF. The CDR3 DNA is TGTGCCAGCAGCGAGACTAGCGGGGGAGTATTGACGTTGCAAGAGACCCAGTACTTC.

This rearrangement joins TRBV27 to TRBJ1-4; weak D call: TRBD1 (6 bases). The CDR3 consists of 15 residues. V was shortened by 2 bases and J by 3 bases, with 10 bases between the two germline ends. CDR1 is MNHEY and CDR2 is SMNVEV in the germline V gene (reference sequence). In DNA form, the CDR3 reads TGTGCCAGCAGTTTAGGGCCAGGGGCTAATGAAAAACTGTTTTTT. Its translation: CASSLGPGANEKLFF.